A selection of T cell receptor beta chains follows, all from one sample in a study of cytomegalovirus exposure and HLA in healthy donors. Repertoires were generated with immunoSEQ multiplex PCR, while TCRdb's copy carries only in-frame clones and drops some. The sample includes around 110,000 clones, about 70% of them seen just once. The sample was PBMCs. These receptors originate from a man aged 25-45 years in good health and CMV-seropositive. Both conserved end residues are part of each CDR3. Each record gives: D gene, V gene, J gene, clone size, CDR3 protein, CDR3 DNA. The D gene is left open where the match is weak. Not all rows give a size; the values are once, few, many and, for expanded clones, a class.

>.|TRBV5-1|TRBJ1-2|few
CASSLGAGTNGYTF
TGCGCCAGCAGCTTGGGGGCAGGTACGAATGGCTACACCTTC
>.|TRBV4-3|TRBJ1-2|.
CASSHLAGGANYGYTF
TGCGCCAGCAGCCACCTTGCCGGGGGAGCCAACTATGGCTACACCTTC
>TRBD2|TRBV5-1|TRBJ2-5|.
CASSLAASGVETQYF
TGCGCCAGCAGCTTGGCGGCTAGCGGGGTGGAGACCCAGTACTTC
>TRBD1|TRBV9|TRBJ2-1|.
CASSGWSTGGRQFF
TGTGCCAGCAGCGGATGGAGCACAGGGGGCAGGCAGTTCTTC
>.|TRBV2|TRBJ2-7|few
CASRPQRDEQYF
TGTGCCAGCAGACCACAACGGGACGAGCAGTACTTC
>.|TRBV4-3|TRBJ2-5|.
CASSRGARETQYF
TGCGCCAGCAGCCGAGGAGCGAGGGAGACCCAGTACTTC
>TRBD1|TRBV2|TRBJ2-7|.
CASGGQGALIHEQYF
TGTGCCAGCGGTGGACAGGGGGCACTAATCCACGAGCAGTACTTC
>.|TRBV5-4|TRBJ1-4|few
CASSREATNEKLFF
TGTGCCAGCAGCCGTGAGGCAACTAATGAAAAACTGTTTTTT
>TRBD1|TRBV28|TRBJ1-1|.
CASSLSWDRVLMNTEAFF
TGTGCCAGCAGTTTAAGCTGGGACAGGGTTCTTATGAACACTGAAGCTTTCTTT
>TRBD1|TRBV9|TRBJ2-3|once
CASSVGVTGGGTDTQYF
TGTGCCAGCAGCGTAGGTGTGACAGGGGGTGGCACAGATACGCAGTATTTT
>.|TRBV18|TRBJ1-5|.
CASSADPGGQPQHF
TGTGCCAGCTCAGCCGACCCCGGGGGTCAGCCCCAGCATTTT
>TRBD1|TRBV5-6|TRBJ2-7|.
CASSFSPGQYYEQYF
TGTGCCAGCAGCTTTTCGCCGGGACAGTACTACGAGCAGTACTTC
>.|TRBV14|TRBJ1-1|.
CASSQAVNTEAFF
TGTGCCAGCAGCCAAGCCGTAAACACTGAAGCTTTCTTT
>.|TRBV9|TRBJ1-2|.
CASSPPWGEYGYTF
TGTGCCAGCAGCCCTCCATGGGGAGAATATGGCTACACCTTC
>TRBD2|TRBV9|TRBJ2-3|.
CASSGHPSGGDTQYF
TGTGCCAGCAGCGGCCACCCGTCGGGGGGAGATACGCAGTATTTT
>.|TRBV5-1|TRBJ2-1|once
CASYYRGTGHNEQFF
TGCGCCAGCTATTACCGGGGGACTGGTCACAATGAGCAGTTCTTC
>TRBD1|TRBV30|TRBJ2-7|.
CAWIRDSSYEQYF
TGTGCCTGGATACGGGACAGTTCCTACGAGCAGTACTTC
>TRBD1|TRBV28|TRBJ2-7|.
CASSSHGTGDSYEQYF
TGTGCCAGCAGTTCTCACGGGACAGGGGACTCCTACGAGCAGTACTTC
>.|TRBV5-1|TRBJ2-7|few
CASSLGQRLLYEQYF
TGCGCCAGCAGCTTAGGACAGCGTCTTCTTTACGAGCAGTACTTC
>.|TRBV7-9|TRBJ2-7|.
CASSRDKAYEQYF
TGTGCCAGCAGCCGCGACAAGGCCTACGAGCAGTACTTC
>TRBD2|TRBV5-1|TRBJ2-2|.
CASSLVLAGGELFF
TGCGCCAGCAGCTTGGTCCTAGCGGGCGGGGAGCTGTTTTTT
>TRBD1|TRBV28|TRBJ1-4|few
CASSSGGNEKLFF
TGTGCCAGCAGTTCAGGGGGAAATGAAAAACTGTTTTTT
>TRBD1|TRBV25-1|TRBJ2-5|.
CASSGATGTDLQETQYF
TGTGCCAGCAGTGGGGCAACCGGGACAGACCTCCAAGAGACCCAGTACTTC
>TRBD1|TRBV27|TRBJ2-3|once
CASSLAGTGAGTDTQYF
TGTGCCAGCAGTTTGGCCGGGACAGGGGCCGGCACAGATACGCAGTATTTT
>.|TRBV5-5|TRBJ2-6|.
CASSLAPGNSGANVLTF
TGTGCCAGCAGCTTGGCCCCAGGGAACTCTGGGGCCAACGTCCTGACTTTC
>.|TRBV5-1|TRBJ2-5|.
CASSLFRQEETQYF
TGCGCCAGCAGCTTGTTCAGACAGGAAGAGACCCAGTACTTC
>.|TRBV27|TRBJ2-1|.
CASIVNRGGGEQFF
TGTGCCAGCATCGTCAACCGGGGTGGTGGTGAGCAGTTCTTC
>.|TRBV28|TRBJ1-2|.
CASSIGQSYGYPF
TGTGCCAGCAGCATTGGGCAGTCTTATGGCTACCCCTTC
>TRBD2|TRBV19|TRBJ2-5|.
CASSLARTSADETQYF
TGTGCCAGTAGTTTGGCCCGGACTAGCGCTGACGAGACCCAGTACTTC
>.|TRBV4-3|TRBJ1-5|few
CASSQDRGNQPQHF
TGCGCCAGCAGCCAAGACAGGGGCAATCAGCCCCAGCATTTT
>TRBD2|TRBV5-1|TRBJ2-7|.
CASSLRGGVVNYEQYF
TGCGCCAGCAGCTTGCGGGGAGGGGTGGTAAACTACGAGCAGTACTTC
>TRBD1|TRBV6-1|TRBJ1-5|.
CASSEPDRDSNQPQHF
TGTGCCAGCAGTGAACCAGACAGGGATAGCAATCAGCCCCAGCATTTT
>TRBD1|TRBV19|TRBJ1-1|once
CASRLTPGGTEAFF
TGTGCCAGTAGACTAACCCCAGGGGGGACTGAAGCTTTCTTT
>.|TRBV30|TRBJ2-7|few
CAWSEPQGSSYEQYF
TGTGCCTGGAGCGAACCCCAGGGCAGCTCCTACGAGCAGTACTTC
>.|TRBV10-1|TRBJ1-1|.
CASSESNSRNTEAFF
TGCGCCAGCAGTGAGTCTAACAGTAGGAACACTGAAGCTTTCTTT
>TRBD1|TRBV28|TRBJ1-6|.
CASSFGTGESSYNSPLHF
TGTGCCAGCAGTTTTGGGACAGGGGAAAGCTCCTATAATTCACCCCTCCACTTT
>TRBD2|TRBV5-1|TRBJ2-1|.
CASSPITSGGNEQFF
TGCGCCAGCAGCCCCATCACTAGCGGGGGGAATGAGCAGTTCTTC
>.|TRBV19|TRBJ2-1|.
CASSISMGGLGSYNEQFF
TGTGCCAGTAGTATATCCATGGGGGGTCTAGGCTCCTACAATGAGCAGTTCTTC
>TRBD1|TRBV7-9|TRBJ1-3|.
CASSLAPGQGTAGNTIYF
TGTGCCAGCAGCTTAGCCCCGGGACAGGGGACAGCTGGAAACACCATATATTTT
>TRBD2|TRBV2|TRBJ2-3|.
CASSAQRGPDTQYF
TGTGCCAGCAGTGCCCAGCGGGGGCCAGATACGCAGTATTTT
>TRBD1|TRBV6-1|TRBJ1-6|.
CASSPGQVRSPLHF
TGTGCCAGCAGCCCCGGACAGGTCCGTTCACCCCTCCACTTT
>.|TRBV30|TRBJ1-4|.
CAPRVPVLRTNEKLFF
TGTGCCCCCCGGGTGCCGGTCCTGCGGACTAATGAAAAACTGTTTTTT
>.|TRBV2|TRBJ2-7|once
CASSGQTALVGYEQYF
TGTGCCAGCAGCGGACAGACAGCCCTAGTGGGTTACGAGCAGTACTTC
>TRBD1|TRBV4-1|TRBJ1-2|.
CASSPGTGPYGYTF
TGCGCCAGCAGCCCAGGGACAGGGCCCTATGGCTACACCTTC
>.|TRBV19|TRBJ1-5|once
CASTRGRSNQPQHF
TGTGCCAGTACCCGAGGGAGAAGCAATCAGCCCCAGCATTTT
>TRBD1|TRBV28|TRBJ1-2|.
CASSLFQGAYGYTF
TGTGCCAGCAGTTTATTCCAGGGGGCTTATGGCTACACCTTC
>TRBD2|TRBV7-3|TRBJ2-1|.
CASSFTSGGYNEQFF
TGTGCCAGCAGCTTCACTAGCGGTGGGTACAATGAGCAGTTCTTC
>TRBD1|TRBV5-8|TRBJ2-7|few
CASSPGTGADYEQYF
TGTGCCAGCAGCCCCGGGACAGGGGCGGACTACGAGCAGTACTTC
>TRBD1|TRBV6-5|TRBJ1-6|.
CASSRQGEGSPLHF
TGTGCCAGCAGCAGACAGGGAGAGGGTTCACCCCTCCACTTT
>.|TRBV19|TRBJ1-5|.
CATRDSNQPQHF
TGTGCCACCCGTGACAGTAATCAGCCCCAGCATTTT
>.|TRBV4-2|TRBJ2-2|once
CATSGRENTGELFF
TGTGCCACAAGCGGAAGGGAAAACACCGGGGAGCTGTTTTTT
>TRBD2|TRBV5-6|TRBJ2-5|.
CASSLQGTREAQYF
TGTGCCAGCAGCTTGCAGGGGACTAGGGAGGCCCAGTACTTC
>TRBD1|TRBV28|TRBJ2-4|.
CASSQSQGTNIQYF
TGTGCCAGCAGTCAGTCACAGGGGACAAACATTCAGTACTTC
>.|TRBV5-4|TRBJ1-2|.
CASTPYNGGRDNYGYTF
TGTGCCAGCACCCCGTATAATGGAGGGAGGGACAACTATGGCTACACCTTC